This T cell receptor (beta chain) stems from a study of control samples from healthy donors and cancer patients. This CDR3 contains 13 residues. Germline lookup yields CDR1 SEHNR and CDR2 FQNEAQ (reference sequence). V lost 7 bases and J 5 bases, leaving 15 bases between the germline ends. This clone was seen a single time. Sequenced by immunoSEQ multiplex PCR; TCRdb stores in-frame clones only, minus some. The sample yields about 170,000 clones, 91% seen once. Sequencing input: blood. This receptor was taken from a woman aged 40 to 50 in good health. J is TRBJ2-7 and V is TRBV7-9, with D tentatively TRBD2 (5 bases). The CDR3 region is CASTLGSFNEQYF. Here the CDR3 DNA reads TGTGCCAGCACCCTGGGGAGTTTCAACGAGCAGTACTTC.